The 26 T cell receptor beta chains listed next were all sequenced from one sample in a study of blood T cell repertoires in COVID-19. Only in-frame clones appear in the TCRdb table, and some are missing; sequencing was by immunoSEQ multiplex PCR. The table records 490,000 or so clones, 75% to 90% of them present only once. Sequencing was performed on PBMCs or T cells enriched from blood (not recorded which). The receptors were gathered from an older woman who had recovered from COVID-19.

This clone was seen once. V usage is TRBV5-4 and J usage is TRBJ1-3; 12 bases fit TRBD1. Germline lookup yields CDR1 SGHNT and CDR2 YYREEE (reference sequence). The J segment lost 2 bases and the V segment lost 0 bases, leaving 3 bases of the junction unmatched. There are 17 residues in the CDR3. As DNA, the CDR3 is TGTGCCAGCAGCTTGGCCGGGGACAGGGGGCCTGGAAACACCATATATTTT. The encoded protein is CASSLAGDRGPGNTIYF.

The count of this clone is one. The CDR3 nucleotides read TGTGCCAGCAGTGAAGTCGGAGTTCTAGGCTCTGGGGCCAACGTCCTGACTTTC. Translating gives CASSEVGVLGSGANVLTF. The rearrangement uses TRBV6-1 and TRBJ2-6, with D unclear. Germline V gene data show CDR1 as MNHNS and CDR2 as SASEGT. This CDR3 spans 18 amino acids. V was pared by 1 base and J by 0 bases, with 13 bases between.

The V gene is TRBV19, the J gene TRBJ2-5; 9 nucleotides match TRBD1. From germline, CDR1 is LNHDA and CDR2 SQIVND (reference sequence). This CDR3 comprises 13 residues. The V and J ends lost 6 bases and 2 bases, in that order; junction bases with no gene match: 1. CDR3 region: CASRDRGQETQYF. Here the CDR3 DNA reads TGTGCCAGTAGGGACAGGGGACAAGAGACCCAGTACTTC.

The gene calls are TRBV9 and TRBJ1-6; 9 bases agree with TRBD1. Germline-derived CDR1 and CDR2 are SGDLS and YYNGEE. V was clipped by 4 bases and J by 9 bases; unmatched bases: 8. The CDR3 spans 15 residues. The CDR3 loop reads CASSPRGTGSSPLHF. The CDR3 DNA sequence: TGTGCCAGCAGCCCCCGGGGGACAGGGAGTTCACCCCTCCACTTT. Full variable domain (rest looked up from reference TRBV9 and TRBJ1-6): DSGVTQTPKHLITATGQRVTLRCSPRSGDLSVYWYQQSLDQGLQFLIQYYNGEERAKGNILERFSAQQFPDLHSELNLSSLELGDSALYFCASSPRGTGSSPLHFGNGTRLTVT.

This rearrangement joins TRBV2 to TRBJ1-5; 10 bases fit TRBD1. CDR3 length: 17 amino acids. Losses at the gene ends were 0 bases for V and 5 bases for J; bases not matched to a gene: 7. The germline CDR1 and CDR2 sequences are SNHLY and FYNNEI. The CDR3 bases are TGTGCCAGCAGTGAAGCGCTGACAGGGGGCGGTTATCAGCCCCAGCATTTT. It translates to CASSEALTGGGYQPQHF.

This clone was detected only a few times. The genes are TRBV18 and TRBJ1-5, with TRBD1 identical over 10 bases. J gave up 7 bases and V 5 bases, and 8 bases lay outside the gene matches. The CDR3 spans 15 residues. Germline lookup yields CDR1 KGHSH and CDR2 LQKENI. CDR3: CASSAVGTGEQPQHF. The CDR3 DNA follows: TGTGCCAGCTCAGCCGTCGGGACAGGGGAACAGCCCCAGCATTTT.

The chain joins TRBV6-4 to TRBJ1-2; TRBD1 matches 7 bases. The V gene's germline CDR1 is MRHNA and CDR2 SNTAGT. V shed 0 bases, J shed 7 bases, and the junction held 5 bases outside the gene matches. This CDR3 has 14 amino acids. CDR3 in amino acids: CASSDSAGGRGYTF. The CDR3 bases are TGTGCCAGCAGTGACTCGGCAGGGGGTCGTGGCTACACCTTC.

The table lists this clone with a few counts. The J gene is TRBJ1-1, the V gene TRBV6-5; D is uncertain. The V gene's germline CDR1 is MNHEY and CDR2 SVGAGI. The CDR3 consists of 15 residues. With 6 bases removed from V and 4 bases from J, the gap between germline ends came to 18 bases. CDR3 residues: CASRGSSLGGTEAFF. CDR3 in DNA: TGTGCCAGCAGGGGCAGCAGTCTGGGAGGCACTGAAGCTTTCTTT.

This clone was picked up many times. The rearrangement joins TRBV4-1 to TRBJ2-7, with D possibly TRBD1 on 6 matching bases. The length of the CDR3 is 14 residues. Germline V lookup: CDR1 MGHRA, CDR2 YSYEKL. Trimming pared 1 base from V and 6 bases from J, leaving 13 bases between. CDR3 bases: TGCGCCAGCAGCCAAGGGATACAGGGTCGCGAGCAGTACTTC. Translating gives CASSQGIQGREQYF.

This chain joins TRBV5-8 and TRBJ1-2; 9 nucleotides align to TRBD1. The CDR3 loop spans 15 amino acids. Trimming at V came to 4 bases and at J to 3 bases, leaving 7 bases not matched to a gene. Looked up from germline, CDR1 is SGHTS and CDR2 is YDEGEE. CDR3 residues: CASSLLGQGYYGYTF. CDR3 nucleotide sequence: TGTGCCAGCAGCCTACTCGGACAGGGGTACTATGGCTACACCTTC.

The CDR3 nucleotides read TGTGCCAGCAGTCAAGGAGACACAGGGAATCAGCCCCAGCATTTT. This codes for CASSQGDTGNQPQHF. The rearrangement links TRBV27 to TRBJ1-5; weak D call: TRBD1 (6 bases). CDR1 and CDR2 from the germline V gene are MNHEY and SMNVEV (reference sequence). Between the trimmed V and J ends, which lost 5 bases and 4 bases, there was a span of 15 bases. The CDR3 extends over 15 amino acids.

V usage is TRBV12-3 or TRBV12-4 and J usage is TRBJ1-1, with D uncertain. Trimming shortened V by 3 bases and J by 11 bases, and 16 bases separated the two germline ends. The CDR3 totals 13 residues. The chain's CDR3 is CASSFSFGVGAFF. The CDR3, as DNA: TGTGCCAGCAGTTTCTCATTCGGGGTAGGGGCTTTCTTT.

The V gene is TRBV6-1, the J gene TRBJ1-1; 7 bases fit TRBD1. V lost 4 bases, J lost 1 base, and 12 bases stayed unmatched. Looked up from germline, CDR1 is MNHNS and CDR2 is SASEGT. The CDR3 consists of 17 residues. This chain's CDR3 is CASSGGGVLGWNTEAFF. The CDR3 DNA reads as TGTGCCAGCAGTGGAGGGGGCGTGTTGGGCTGGAACACTGAAGCTTTCTTT.

This chain links TRBV5-1 with TRBJ2-7; 8 positions match TRBD1. Germline CDR1 is SGHRS and CDR2 is YFSETQ. V trimming: 0 bases; J trimming: 6 bases; junction bases outside the gene matches: 8. CDR3 size: 15 residues. The chain's CDR3 is CASSLDNSGTGEQYF. The CDR3 DNA reads TGCGCCAGCAGCTTGGACAACTCCGGGACAGGCGAGCAGTACTTC.

In its sample, this clone was seen a few times. The CDR3 DNA reads as TGTGCCAGCAGAGCCCCGCCTGGGAGGGTGCCGAATTCACCCCTCCACTTT. Translated: CASRAPPGRVPNSPLHF. The rearrangement links TRBV27 to TRBJ1-6; unclear D gene. CDR1 is MNHEY, CDR2 SMNVEV, per germline (reference sequence). This CDR3 spans 17 amino acids. Deletions cut 6 bases from V and 7 bases from J, with 22 bases between.

This clone occurred once. This chain joins TRBV6-5 and TRBJ2-3; 12 bases are a match to TRBD2. V was clipped by 7 bases and J by 5 bases; unmatched bases: 7. Looked up from germline, CDR1 is MNHEY and CDR2 is SVGAGI. The CDR3 is 15 amino acids. The CDR3 region has the DNA TGTGCCAGCACTACCGGACTAGCGGGGATAGATACGCAGTATTTT. It specifies CASTTGLAGIDTQYF.

The chain links TRBV12-3 or TRBV12-4 to TRBJ2-2; D remains ambiguous. The V end lost 3 bases, the J end lost 5 bases, and 4 bases lay between the germline ends. The CDR3 length is 12 residues. This CDR3 reads CASSLATGELFF. CDR3 DNA sequence: TGTGCCAGCAGTTTGGCTACCGGGGAGCTGTTTTTT.

The chain couples TRBV7-8 to TRBJ2-7; possible D gene TRBD1, 6 bases. CDR3 size: 13 residues. V dropped 4 bases and J dropped 4 bases, with 11 bases sitting between them. In germline, CDR1 is SGHVS, CDR2 FQNEAQ. The CDR3 is CASSSHRVYEQYF. In DNA, the CDR3 is TGTGCCAGCAGCTCTCACAGGGTATACGAGCAGTACTTC.

CDR3 protein: CASSQEEWGANYGYTF. The CDR3 nucleotides read TGTGCCAGCAGCCAAGAAGAGTGGGGAGCTAACTATGGCTACACCTTC. This sequence joins TRBV3-1 (or the pseudogene TRBV3-2) and TRBJ1-2; no definite D call. The CDR3 runs to 16 residues. Trimming pared 0 bases from V and 0 bases from J, leaving 11 bases between. The germline CDR1 and CDR2 sequences are LGHDT and YNNKEL (reference sequence).

The chain carries TRBV15 and TRBJ1-6, with 9 positions matching TRBD1. This CDR3 contains 16 residues. V dropped 10 bases and J dropped 5; count of bases not matched to a gene: 12. Germline values: CDR1 LNHNV, CDR2 YYDKDF (reference sequence). Written as DNA, the CDR3 is TGTGCCATTGGGGCGTTAACAGGGGGCGATAATTCACCCCTCCACTTT. It encodes CAIGALTGGDNSPLHF. The full variable domain, rest sourced from reference TRBV15 and TRBJ1-6, is DAMVIQNPRYQVTQFGKPVTLSCSQTLNHNVMYWYQQKSSQAPKLLFHYYDKDFNNEADTPDNFQSRRPNTSFCFLDIRSPGLGDTAMYLCAIGALTGGDNSPLHFGNGTRLTVT.

As for this clone: Different DNA sequences within this sample yield the same CDR3. The V call is TRBV6-1, the J call TRBJ1-2; D ambiguous. Per germline, CDR1 MNHNS and CDR2 SASEGT. V lost 1 base and J 3 bases, leaving 6 bases between the germline ends. The CDR3 runs 13 residues. The CDR3 is CASSEGGYYGYTF. Here the CDR3 DNA reads TGTGCCAGCAGTGAAGGAGGGTACTATGGCTACACCTTC.

This clone was observed a handful of times. V gene TRBV19 combines with J gene TRBJ2-6; a weak D match, TRBD1 (6 bases). Trimming took off 4 bases at V and 2 bases at J, with 6 bases between the two ends. The germline V gene has CDR1 LNHDA and CDR2 SQIVND (reference sequence). CDR3 length: 14 residues. CDR3 residues: CASSTGAGANVLTF. CDR3 bases: TGTGCCAGTAGTACAGGGGCTGGGGCCAACGTCCTGACTTTC.

V usage is TRBV28 and J usage is TRBJ1-2, with D perhaps matching TRBD1 (6 bases). The CDR3 contains 15 residues. Germline assignment: CDR1 MDHEN and CDR2 SYDVKM. V shed 5 bases and J shed 5 bases, with 18 bases lying between them. DNA for the CDR3: TGTGCCAGCAGTCCCCCTGGACAGACTGGGTATGGCTACACCTTC. Translation gives CASSPPGQTGYGYTF.

The gene calls are TRBV7-9 and TRBJ2-2; TRBD1 matches at 9 bases. This CDR3 has 15 amino acids. V lost 5 bases to trimming and J lost 5 bases; unmatched junction nucleotides: 6. In germline, CDR1 is SEHNR, CDR2 FQNEAQ (reference sequence). The CDR3 nucleotides are TGTGCCAGCAGCGTACGGACAGGGGAAACCGGGGAGCTGTTTTTT. Translating it yields CASSVRTGETGELFF.

The chain joins TRBV5-1 to TRBJ2-7; D call uncertain. V dropped 1 base and J dropped 5 bases, with 16 bases sitting between them. Germline values: CDR1 SGHRS, CDR2 YFSETQ. The CDR3 has 15 residues. CDR3 sequence (DNA): TGCGCCAGCAGCTTGTCCGTACAGCCTCGAAACGAGCAGTACTTC. This translates into CASSLSVQPRNEQYF. Complete variable domain (other parts from reference TRBV5-1 and TRBJ2-7): KAGVTQTPRYLIKTRGQQVTLSCSPISGHRSVSWYQQTPGQGLQFLFEYFSETQRNKGNFPGRFSGRQFSNSRSEMNVSTLELGDSALYLCASSLSVQPRNEQYFGPGTRLTVT.

The chain combines TRBV6-5 with TRBJ1-5; 7 nucleotides agree with TRBD1. Germline V CDR1 and CDR2: MNHEY, SVGAGI. Trimming cost V 6 bases and J 1 base; bases outside gene matches: 6. The CDR3 is 15 amino acids. The CDR3 region is CASRPGQLSNQPQHF. CDR3 in DNA: TGTGCCAGCAGACCGGGACAGCTAAGCAATCAGCCCCAGCATTTT.